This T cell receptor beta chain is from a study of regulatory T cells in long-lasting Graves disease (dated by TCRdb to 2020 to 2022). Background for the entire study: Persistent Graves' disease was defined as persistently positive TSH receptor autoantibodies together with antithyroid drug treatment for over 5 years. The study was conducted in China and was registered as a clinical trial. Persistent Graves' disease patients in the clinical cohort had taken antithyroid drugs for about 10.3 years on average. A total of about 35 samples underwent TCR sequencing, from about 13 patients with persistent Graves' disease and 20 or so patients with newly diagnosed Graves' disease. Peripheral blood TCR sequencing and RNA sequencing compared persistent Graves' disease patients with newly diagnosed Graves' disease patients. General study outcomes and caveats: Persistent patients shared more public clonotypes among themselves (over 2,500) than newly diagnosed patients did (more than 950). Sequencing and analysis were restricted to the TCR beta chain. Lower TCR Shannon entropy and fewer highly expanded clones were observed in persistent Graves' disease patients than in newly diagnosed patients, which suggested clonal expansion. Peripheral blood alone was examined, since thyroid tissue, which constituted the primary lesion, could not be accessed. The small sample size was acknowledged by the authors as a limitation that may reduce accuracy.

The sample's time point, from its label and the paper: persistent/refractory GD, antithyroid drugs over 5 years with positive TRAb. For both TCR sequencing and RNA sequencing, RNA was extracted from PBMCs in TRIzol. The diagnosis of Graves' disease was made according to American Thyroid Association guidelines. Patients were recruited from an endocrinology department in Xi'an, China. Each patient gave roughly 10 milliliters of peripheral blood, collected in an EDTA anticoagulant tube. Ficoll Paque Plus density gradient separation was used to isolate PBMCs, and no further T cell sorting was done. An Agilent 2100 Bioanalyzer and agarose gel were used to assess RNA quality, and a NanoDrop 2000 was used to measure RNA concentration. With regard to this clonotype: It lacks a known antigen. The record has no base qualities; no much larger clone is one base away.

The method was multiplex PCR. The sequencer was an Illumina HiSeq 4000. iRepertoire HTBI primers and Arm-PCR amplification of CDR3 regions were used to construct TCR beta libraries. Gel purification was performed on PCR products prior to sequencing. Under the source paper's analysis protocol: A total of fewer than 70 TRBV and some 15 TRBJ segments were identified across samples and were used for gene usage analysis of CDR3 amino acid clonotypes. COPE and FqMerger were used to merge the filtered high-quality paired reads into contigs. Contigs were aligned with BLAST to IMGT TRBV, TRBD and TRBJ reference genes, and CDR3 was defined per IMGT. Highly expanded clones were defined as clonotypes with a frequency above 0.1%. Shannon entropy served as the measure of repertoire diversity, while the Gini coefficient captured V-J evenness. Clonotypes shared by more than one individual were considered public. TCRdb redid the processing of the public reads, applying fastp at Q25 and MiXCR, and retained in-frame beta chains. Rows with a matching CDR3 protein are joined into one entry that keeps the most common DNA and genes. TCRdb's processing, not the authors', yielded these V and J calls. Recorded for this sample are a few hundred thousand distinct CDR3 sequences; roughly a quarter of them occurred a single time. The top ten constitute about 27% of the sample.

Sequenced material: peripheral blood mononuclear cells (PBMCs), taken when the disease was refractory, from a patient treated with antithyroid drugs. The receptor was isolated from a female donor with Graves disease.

The CDR3 loop reads CASTRTGTGRCEQYF. The nucleotides are TGTGCCAGCACCCGAACCGGGACAGGGAGGTGCGAGCAGTACTTC. The sequence is built from TRBV28 and TRBJ2-7, with TRBD1 matching 9 junction bases. The CDR1 and CDR2 encoded by the germline V gene are MDHEN and SYDVKM. Inclusive of the bounding cysteine and phenylalanine, the CDR3 is 15 residues long. The entry retains the CDR3 DNA only, 45 bases that are in frame from base 1. V trim: 7 bases; J trim: 6 bases; unmatched bases: 13.